This TCR beta chain came from a study of human T cells and chemical hapten exposure. Study results and limitations: TCRs above 1 in 1000 frequency did not change with DPC sensitization.

In TCRdb, the RACE reads were re-called with MiXCR into one record per CDR3 protein. The table has under 200,000 distinct CDR3 sequences, 13% to 15% seen once. This sample's time point: patch test 1, 2 weeks after DPC sensitization. Regarding treatment: therapeutic diphenylcyclopropenone sensitization with weekly scalp DPC. Unfractionated whole blood yielded total RNA. V was clipped by 6 bases and J by 2 bases, with 21 bases between them. CDR1 is MNHEY, CDR2 SMNVEV, per germline (reference sequence). The CDR3 extends over 17 amino acids. Of note for this clonotype: What it recognizes is unknown.

Material: whole blood, obtained in connection with sensitization to the hapten diphenylcyclopropenone (DPC). The genes are TRBV27 and TRBJ2-3; D gene uncertain. The TCR sequence derives from a woman aged 25 to 45 with alopecia areata. Some clones in this sample may be carry-over from other donors' samples. CDR3 amino acids: CASRIRFGPTLTDTQYF. The CDR3, as DNA: TGTGCCAGCAGAATACGATTCGGACCCACCCTCACAGATACGCAGTATTTT.